This T cell receptor beta chain was sequenced for a study of regulatory T cells in long-lasting Graves disease. CDR3-region Arm-PCR and iRepertoire HTBI primers produced the TCR beta libraries. MiXCR, run by TCRdb on the multiplex PCR reads, gives a single entry per CDR3 protein. The repertoire holds roughly 400,000 distinct CDR3 sequences, with around 23% as singletons. The table lists this clonotype with many counts. This CDR3 has 14 amino acids. Looked up from germline, CDR1 is SQVTM and CDR2 is ANQGSEA. The ends lost 7 bases at V and 9 bases at J; junction bases unmatched: 9. Sample time point: persistent/refractory GD, antithyroid drugs over 5 years with positive TRAb. The authors made the TCR library using RNA they extracted from PBMCs.

The clonotype originates from a female donor with Graves disease. This material consisted of peripheral blood mononuclear cells (PBMCs), taken when the disease was refractory, from a patient treated with antithyroid drugs. The chain couples TRBV29-1 to TRBJ1-6; 10 bases align to TRBD1. This CDR3 reads CSAQGQGPSSPLHF. DNA for the CDR3: TGCAGCGCTCAGGGACAGGGGCCCAGTTCACCCCTCCACTTT.